This TCR beta chain was retrieved from a study of T-cell reconstitution after alpha-beta-depleted transplantation in children. Whole-study findings and limits: A year post-transplant, T-cell counts and diversity derived mostly from newly produced T cells. From surviving recipient T cells and thymic progenitors came the high day-60 TCRbeta diversity observed in some patients. There were reportedly several hundred expanded graft clones from which alpha-beta T cells came about two months after transplant.

This clonotype was recorded many times. Its specificity is unknown. After removal of 5 bases from V and 12 bases from J, the junction contained 5 bases not matched to a gene. The CDR3 sequence is 13 residues long. This sample's TCRbeta library carried unique molecular identifier barcodes. A single record per CDR3 protein comes from TCRdb applying MiXCR to the PCR reads. Of about 200,000 distinct CDR3 sequences listed, approximately 6.8% are singletons. The sample consisted of PBMCs, taken before TCRalphabeta/CD19-depleted stem cell transplant. The V gene is TRBV12-3 or TRBV12-4, the J gene TRBJ2-1, with 12 bases identical to TRBD2. This clonotype was obtained from a girl under three years old with combined immunodeficiency, due to receive a stem cell transplant. For the CDR3, the DNA is TGTGCCAGCAGTCCGGTACTAGCGGGAGGGCAGTTCTTC. Protein sequence: CASSPVLAGGQFF.